This TCR beta chain was recovered during a study of a mutant IDH1 vaccine in newly diagnosed glioma. Study-level background: Previous care, which was radiotherapy, temozolomide, or both, most often involved both.

Profiling relied on immunoSEQ multiplex PCR, and the TCRdb table lists in-frame clones only, not all of them. The sample has about 30,000 clones, roughly 80% seen once; the top ten hold approximately 15%. The time point is: week 35, safety follow-up. Doses of 300 ug of mutant IDH1 20-mer peptide were given with topical imiquimod. The ends were cut back, 4 bases at V and 2 bases at J, with 9 bases in the middle. Germline values: CDR1 SGDLS, CDR2 YYNGEE. The CDR3 runs to 13 residues. Broader study findings: Any relationship between pseudoprogression and changes in top peripheral T cell clonotypes seemed absent.

This clone came up once. The target antigen is unknown. This TCR was recovered from a man aged 25 to 40 with glioma. The chain recombines TRBV9 with TRBJ2-5; D gene uncertain. The sequencing here drew on PBMCs, taken from a glioma patient whose treatment included an IDH1 peptide vaccine. CDR3 sequence (DNA): TGTGCCAGCAGCCAACATATACAAGAGACCCAGTACTTC. This codes for CASSQHIQETQYF.